The 9 T cell receptor beta chains given below trace back to one sample, sequenced in a study of OX40 agonist ivuxolimab in advanced cancers. The data were produced by immunoSEQ multiplex PCR, yet TCRdb's version contains in-frame clones alone and is incomplete. The sample gives around 45,000 clones, around nine tenths of which show up once; about 6% is in the top ten. The source was CD4+ or CD8+ T cells sorted from blood, collected in a trial of the OX40 agonist ivuxolimab. These receptors originate from an adult with an advanced solid tumor such as melanoma, head and neck, liver or kidney cancer.

This clone was counted once. The chain has TRBV7-6 and TRBJ2-1; D may be TRBD2 (5 bases). Germline CDR1 and CDR2: SGHVS and FNYEAQ. V lost 0 bases, J lost 2 bases, and 11 bases lay in between. This CDR3 has 16 amino acids. CDR3 in amino acids: CASSLAGLGTYNEQFF. The CDR3 region has the DNA TGTGCCAGCAGCTTAGCAGGACTCGGAACCTACAATGAGCAGTTCTTC. Complete variable domain (other parts from reference TRBV7-6 and TRBJ2-1): GAGVSQSPRYKVTKRGQDVALRCDPISGHVSLYWYRQALGQGPEFLTYFNYEAQQDKSGLPNDRFSAERPEGSISTLTIQRTEQRDSAMYRCASSLAGLGTYNEQFFGPGTRLTVL.

The CDR3 DNA is TGTGCCAGCATATCCCCAGACCTGTACACTGAAGCTTTCTTT. Translation: CASISPDLYTEAFF. The V and J genes are TRBV6-5 and TRBJ1-1, with D unresolved. This CDR3 spans 14 amino acids. Germline V gene lookup returns CDR1 MNHEY and CDR2 SVGAGI. V was cut by 7 bases and J by 3 bases, with 15 bases left in between.

The chain recombines TRBV7-2 with TRBJ2-1, with 11 nucleotides matching TRBD2. V shed 2 bases, J shed 8 bases, and the junction held 8 bases outside the gene matches. The CDR3 runs 16 residues. Germline assignment: CDR1 SGHTA and CDR2 FQGNSA. CDR3 sequence reads: CASSLISGGAWDEQFF. The CDR3 bases are TGTGCCAGCAGCTTAATTAGCGGGGGGGCCTGGGATGAGCAGTTCTTC.

The rearrangement links TRBV6-1 to TRBJ2-1; 7 bases agree with TRBD1. The CDR3 loop spans 14 amino acids. Germline V gene lookup returns CDR1 MNHNS and CDR2 SASEGT. V was pared by 6 bases and J by 3 bases, with 5 bases of the junction left unmatched. Written as DNA, the CDR3 is TGTGCCAGCAGGACCCGACAGGGCTACAATGAGCAGTTCTTC. Its protein product is CASRTRQGYNEQFF.

The genes are TRBV25-1 and TRBJ1-2; 9 bases map to TRBD1. After removal of 7 bases from V and 7 bases from J, the junction contained 13 bases not matched to a gene. The CDR3 contains 15 residues. CDR1 is MGHDK, CDR2 SYGVNS, per germline. The CDR3 sequence: CASNGIDRGYSGYTF. The CDR3 DNA reads as TGTGCCAGCAACGGAATCGACAGGGGGTATAGTGGCTACACCTTC.

This chain uses TRBV6-4 with TRBJ2-1, with D unresolved. The V end was cut by 6 bases, the J end by 6 bases, with 9 bases between. Germline V gene sequence: CDR1 MRHNA, CDR2 SNTAGT. This CDR3 region has 12 residues. The CDR3 region is CASSPQGNEQFF. The CDR3 DNA follows: TGTGCCAGCAGCCCCCAAGGCAATGAGCAGTTCTTC.

DNA for the CDR3: TGTGCCATCAGTGAAAGTGGGGGGGACACAGATACGCAGTATTTT. This encodes CAISESGGDTDTQYF. This chain uses TRBV10-3 with TRBJ2-3, with 7 bases fitting TRBD2. CDR3 length: 15 residues. Germline values: CDR1 ENHRY, CDR2 SYGVKD. Trimming at V came to 3 bases and at J to 2 bases, leaving 5 bases not matched to a gene.

The V call is TRBV9, the J call TRBJ1-5, with TRBD1 matching 8 bases. The CDR3 contains 15 residues. Germline trimming cut 5 bases from V and 1 base from J; bases unmatched to any gene: 5. CDR1 is SGDLS and CDR2 is YYNGEE in the germline V gene. Here the CDR3 reads CASSRTGSSNQPQHF. CDR3 sequence (DNA): TGTGCCAGCAGTCGGACAGGGAGCAGCAATCAGCCCCAGCATTTT.

On this clone: Additional DNA sequences in this sample encode the identical CDR3. The chain couples TRBV27 to TRBJ2-1, with 7 nucleotides matching TRBD2. Germline trimming cut 2 bases from V and 5 bases from J; bases unmatched to any gene: 3. The CDR3 totals 14 residues. In germline, CDR1 is MNHEY, CDR2 SMNVEV (reference sequence). CDR3 protein: CASSLGTTNNEQFF. In DNA form, the CDR3 reads TGTGCCAGCAGTTTAGGGACTACGAACAATGAGCAGTTCTTC.